This TCR beta chain was recorded in a study of blood T cell repertoires in COVID-19. Whole-study context: In each case, the material was cDNA or gDNA derived from T cells, B-cell-depleted T cells, or PBMCs.

The CDR3 runs 14 residues. The assay was immunoSEQ multiplex PCR, and TCRdb's table has in-frame clones only and misses some. The table lists about 64,000 clones, around nine tenths of them singletons. Participants spanned ages about 18 to 90 years and resided in 20 to 30 US areas. Cohort assignment relied on participant-reported clinical history. The chain carries TRBV1 and TRBJ2-1; the table's TRBD1 call for D was not verified on the DNA. TRBV1 is classified as a pseudogene. Sequencing input: PBMCs or T cells enriched from blood (not recorded which). This TCR was sampled from a woman in her forties who had recovered from COVID-19. This chain's CDR3 is CTSSPRTGSHEQFF. For the CDR3, the DNA is TGCACCAGCAGCCCGCGGACAGGGAGTCATGAGCAGTTCTTC.